This paragraph covers one T cell receptor beta chain sequence. The entry originates in a study of patients and donors after allogeneic stem cell transplantation. A single record per CDR3 protein comes from TCRdb applying MiXCR to the RT-PCR reads. The sample shows some 200,000 distinct CDR3 sequences, around 41% of them seen only once. V shed 4 bases and J 2 bases; nucleotides not matched to a gene: 7. Germline assignment: CDR1 LNHDA and CDR2 SQIVND (reference sequence). The CDR3 totals 15 residues. This sequence joins TRBV19 and TRBJ2-7; 8 positions agree with TRBD2. The source material was blood, either unsorted or a sorted T cell fraction (not recorded which). The clonotype was recovered from a human donor who was either an allogeneic HSCT recipient or a stem cell or donor lymphocyte infusion donor (not recorded which). It is not recorded whose cells these are; they may come from a transplant donor. The CDR3: CASSTRAGDPYEQYF. The CDR3 nucleotides read TGTGCCAGTAGTACTAGAGCGGGAGACCCCTACGAGCAGTACTTC.